This entry lists 26 T cell receptor beta chains sequenced from one sample in a study of CD8 T cells in Susac syndrome. RNA amounts of roughly 0.45 to 1 ug underwent reverse transcription with random hexamers. TCRdb recomputed calls from the immunoSEQ multiplex PCR reads with MiXCR, one row per CDR3 protein. This sample yields roughly 180,000 distinct CDR3 sequences, of which about 93% are seen a single time; around 0.14% belongs to the top ten. Input material: CD4+ T cells from PBMCs. All receptors derive from a human donor in good health.

The J gene is TRBJ2-1, the V gene TRBV7-2; D not certain. From germline, CDR1 is SGHTA and CDR2 FQGNSA. This CDR3 is built from 11 residues. Trimming took off 4 bases at V and 9 bases at J, with 7 bases between the two ends. The CDR3 region is CASSYGGEQFF. CDR3 nucleotide sequence: TGTGCCAGCAGCTACGGTGGTGAGCAGTTCTTC.

This chain uses TRBV4-2 with TRBJ2-1; 8 bases map to TRBD1. Germline V gene sequence: CDR1 LGHNA, CDR2 YNFKEQ. The CDR3 covers 16 residues. Trimming at V came to 4 bases and at J to 0 bases, leaving 5 bases not matched to a gene. For the CDR3, the DNA is TGTGCCAGCAGCCGTAGACAGGGGAGCTCCTACAATGAGCAGTTCTTC. It yields the protein CASSRRQGSSYNEQFF.

The chain uses TRBV14 and TRBJ1-2; D gene unclear. Germline CDR1 is SGHDN and CDR2 is FVKESK. The CDR3 has 15 residues. Trimming pared 4 bases from V and 1 base from J, leaving 13 bases between. Here the CDR3 DNA reads TGTGCCAGCAGCCCGACAAATGACGTTAACTATGGCTACACCTTC. Encoded protein: CASSPTNDVNYGYTF. Full variable domain (rest looked up from reference TRBV14 and TRBJ1-2): EAGVTQFPSHSVIEKGQTVTLRCDPISGHDNLYWYRRVMGKEIKFLLHFVKESKQDESGMPNNRFLAERTGGTYSTLKVQPAELEDSGVYFCASSPTNDVNYGYTFGSGTRLTVV.

This clonotype was recorded once. V and J are TRBV29-1 and TRBJ2-3, with D possibly matching TRBD2 (7 bases). V lost 5 bases and J 2 bases, leaving 14 bases between the germline ends. The CDR3 totals 14 residues. CDR1 is SQVTM, CDR2 ANQGSEA, per germline. The CDR3 loop is CSVSGGRDTDTQYF. The DNA of the CDR3 is TGCAGCGTTTCCGGGGGGCGAGACACAGATACGCAGTATTTT.

V and J are TRBV6-5 and TRBJ1-4, with D maybe TRBD1 (5 bases). The ends were cut back, 6 bases at V and 8 bases at J, with 13 bases in the middle. The CDR3 loop spans 13 amino acids. Germline V gene lookup returns CDR1 MNHEY and CDR2 SVGAGI. This CDR3 reads CASRAPGEEKLFF. The CDR3 DNA is TGTGCCAGCAGGGCGCCGGGGGAAGAAAAACTGTTTTTT.

The J gene is TRBJ2-7, the V gene TRBV2, with no clear D. The V gene's germline CDR1 is SNHLY and CDR2 FYNNEI. The CDR3 loop spans 12 amino acids. With 6 bases removed from V and 9 bases from J, the gap between germline ends came to 15 bases. The CDR3 sequence: CASRTEGPMQYF. DNA of the CDR3: TGTGCCAGCAGAACCGAAGGACCGATGCAGTACTTC.

This chain joins TRBV6-1 and TRBJ1-2; D not resolved. This CDR3 is built from 15 residues. The V end was cut by 8 bases, the J end by 4 bases, with 20 bases between. Germline-derived CDR1 and CDR2 are MNHNS and SASEGT. The CDR3 DNA reads as TGTGCCAGCGTTAATCTTGGGCAGGAGTTCTATGGCTACACCTTC. Protein: CASVNLGQEFYGYTF.

J is TRBJ2-3 and V is TRBV9; tentative D call: TRBD1 (6 bases). Germline V CDR1 and CDR2: SGDLS, YYNGEE. CDR3 size: 15 residues. Trimming cost V 0 bases and J 2 bases, with 10 bases left between them. CDR3 sequence reads: CASSVGNRDTDTQYF. CDR3 in DNA: TGTGCCAGCAGCGTAGGGAACAGGGACACAGATACGCAGTATTTT.

The chain is built from TRBV30 and TRBJ1-6, with a possible D match to TRBD1 (6 bases). This CDR3 comprises 13 residues. Trimming pared 4 bases from V and 5 bases from J, leaving 9 bases between. Germline CDR1 reads GTSNPN; CDR2 reads SVGIG (reference sequence). The CDR3 reads CAWTHRDNSPLHF. The CDR3 DNA reads as TGTGCCTGGACGCACAGGGATAATTCACCCCTCCACTTT.

The chain combines TRBV20-1 with TRBJ2-1; the match to TRBD1 covers 11 bases. Trimming removed 0 bases from V and 6 bases from J; junction bases left unmatched: 7. Per the germline V gene, CDR1 is DFQATT and CDR2 is SNEGSKA (reference sequence). The CDR3 has 16 residues. The CDR3 region is CSAREPRDRGANEQFF. CDR3 sequence (DNA): TGCAGTGCTAGAGAACCCCGGGACAGGGGGGCCAATGAGCAGTTCTTC.

The chain combines TRBV28 with TRBJ1-2; D is unresolved. Germline lookup yields CDR1 MDHEN and CDR2 SYDVKM. The germline V and J ends were trimmed by 5 bases and 6 bases, with 13 bases remaining between them. This CDR3 comprises 13 residues. The CDR3 here is CASSPQPWDGYTF. DNA for the CDR3: TGTGCCAGCAGTCCCCAGCCATGGGATGGCTACACCTTC.

Only one count was recorded for this clonotype. The chain has TRBV25-1 and TRBJ1-1; D call uncertain. Trimming removed 1 base at V and 7 bases at J, with 7 bases between. CDR1 and CDR2 from the germline V gene are MGHDK and SYGVNS. CDR3 length: 12 residues. CDR3 loop: CASSEFGSEAFF. CDR3 nucleotides: TGTGCCAGCAGTGAATTTGGCAGTGAAGCTTTCTTT.

The chain carries TRBV5-7 and TRBJ1-6, with D hard to call. TRBV5-7 is an ORF, and what it does is uncertain. This CDR3 comprises 15 residues. V gave up 1 base and J gave up 9 bases, with 14 bases separating them. This chain's CDR3 is CASSLSKGGSSPLHF. Written as DNA, the CDR3 is TGTGCCAGCAGCTTGTCCAAGGGCGGTAGTTCACCCCTCCACTTT.

The CDR3, as DNA: TGTGCCAGCAGGCCCAGGAATCAGCCCCAGCATTTT. This codes for CASRPRNQPQHF. The genes are TRBV6-2 or TRBV6-3 and TRBJ1-5; no clear D gene. Germline CDR1 is MNHEY and CDR2 is SVGEGT. V gave up 6 bases and J gave up 4 bases, with 7 bases separating them. This CDR3 is 12 amino acids long.

The chain carries TRBV20-1 and TRBJ1-1; 7 nucleotides agree with TRBD1. The CDR3 totals 12 residues. The ends lost 5 bases at V and 3 bases at J; junction bases unmatched: 3. CDR1 and CDR2 (germline): DFQATT, SNEGSKA (reference sequence). The CDR3 protein is CSAGQADTEAFF. In DNA, the CDR3 is TGCAGTGCTGGACAGGCAGACACTGAAGCTTTCTTT.

J is TRBJ2-1 and V is TRBV27; TRBD2 is a possible D gene (6 bases). Deletions cut 5 bases from V and 6 bases from J, with 14 bases between. Germline V gene data show CDR1 as MNHEY and CDR2 as SMNVEV (reference sequence). CDR3 size: 14 residues. The CDR3 sequence: CASSPVLASNEQFF. In nucleotides, the CDR3 is TGTGCCAGCAGTCCAGTACTAGCTAGCAATGAGCAGTTCTTC.

The chain links TRBV2 to TRBJ2-7; 8 nucleotides line up with TRBD1. CDR3 length: 15 residues. V lost 2 bases and J lost 7; bases outside the gene matches: 10. CDR1 is SNHLY, CDR2 FYNNEI, per germline. Here the CDR3 reads CASSEQGAPLDEQYF. DNA for the CDR3: TGTGCCAGCAGTGAACAGGGGGCCCCACTAGATGAGCAGTACTTC.

This chain uses TRBV7-9 with TRBJ2-2; the D gene is possibly TRBD2 (5 bases). Germline V gene sequence: CDR1 SEHNR, CDR2 FQNEAQ (reference sequence). V shed 5 bases and J shed 7 bases, with 23 bases lying between them. The CDR3 contains 17 residues. CDR3 nucleotides: TGTGCCAGCAGCCCGGCACTCGGACTCGTCGGTGGCGGGGAGCTGTTTTTT. It codes for CASSPALGLVGGGELFF.

The chain joins TRBV4-3 to TRBJ1-6; D gene ambiguous. CDR3 length: 15 residues. The V end lost 0 bases, the J end lost 9 bases, and 12 bases lay between the germline ends. Germline-derived CDR1 and CDR2 are LGHNA and YSLEER. CDR3 DNA: TGCGCCAGCAGCCAAGAAGAGCGGGGAGGTTCACCCCTCCACTTT. Encoded protein: CASSQEERGGSPLHF.

The rearrangement uses TRBV2 and TRBJ1-2; tentatively, D is TRBD1 (5 bases). Trimming left V 2 bases short and J 7 bases short, with 11 bases between. The CDR3 consists of 13 residues. Germline-derived CDR1 and CDR2 are SNHLY and FYNNEI. The CDR3, as DNA: TGTGCCAGCAGTGAATGGGGGTTAGGTGGCTACACCTTC. Protein product: CASSEWGLGGYTF.

This clonotype has a single count. This CDR3 is CSVPDRSSRGYTF. The CDR3 bases are TGCAGCGTTCCGGACAGGTCTTCTAGGGGCTACACCTTC. The rearrangement joins TRBV29-1 to TRBJ1-2, with 7 bases that match TRBD1. With 5 bases clipped from V and 8 bases from J, the junction kept 11 bases outside the gene matches. CDR1 is SQVTM, CDR2 ANQGSEA, per germline. The CDR3 has 13 amino acids.

The gene calls are TRBV30 and TRBJ1-1; no clear D. Germline values: CDR1 GTSNPN, CDR2 SVGIG (reference sequence). V dropped 2 bases and J dropped 5 bases, with 12 bases sitting between them. The CDR3 consists of 13 residues. The CDR3 coding sequence is TGTGCCTGGAGTCCACGAGTGGGGACTGAAGCTTTCTTT. The encoded protein is CAWSPRVGTEAFF. Drawing the rest from reference TRBV30 and TRBJ1-1, the complete variable domain is SQTIHQWPATLVQPVGSPLSLECTVEGTSNPNLYWYRQAAGRGLQLLFYSVGIGQISSEVPQNLSASRPQDRQFILSSKKLLLSDSGFYLCAWSPRVGTEAFFGQGTRLTVV.

The rearrangement uses TRBV7-9 and TRBJ2-3; D remains unclear. Trimming shortened V by 7 bases and J by 0 bases, and 17 bases separated the two germline ends. Germline V gene sequence: CDR1 SEHNR, CDR2 FQNEAQ (reference sequence). The CDR3 runs to 16 residues. CDR3: CASTKDGPRSTDTQYF. In DNA form, the CDR3 reads TGTGCCAGCACCAAGGACGGACCAAGGAGCACAGATACGCAGTATTTT.

The chain is built from TRBV5-8 and TRBJ1-1, with no clear D. The V end was cut by 0 bases, the J end by 4 bases, with 10 bases between. This CDR3 comprises 14 residues. CDR1 and CDR2 (germline): SGHTS, YDEGEE. The DNA for the CDR3 is TGTGCCAGCAGCTTGGGATTGGGTGGCACTGAAGCTTTCTTT. Its protein is CASSLGLGGTEAFF.

The chain has TRBV7-8 and TRBJ1-2; possibly TRBD1 for D (6 bases). In germline, CDR1 is SGHVS, CDR2 FQNEAQ. The V end lost 0 bases, the J end lost 4 bases, and 15 bases lay between the germline ends. The CDR3 has 16 amino acids. The CDR3, as DNA: TGTGCCAGCAGCTTAGCCTCCCAAGGGACAAGCTATGGCTACACCTTC. Translated: CASSLASQGTSYGYTF.

The chain's CDR3 is CASSIWGHGYTF. The CDR3 DNA reads as TGTGCCAGCAGCATCTGGGGGCACGGCTACACCTTC. V usage is TRBV3-1 and J usage is TRBJ1-2; the D gene is possibly TRBD1 (6 bases). V gave up 5 bases and J gave up 8 bases, with 12 bases separating them. Germline loops: CDR1 LGHDT, CDR2 YNNKEL (reference sequence). This CDR3 region has 12 residues.